The rows below give T cell receptor beta chains drawn from one sample of a study of T cells in Graves' hyperthyroidism and ophthalmopathy. TCRdb processed the multiplex PCR reads anew with MiXCR; each CDR3 protein has one entry. The sample holds hundreds of thousands of distinct CDR3 sequences, approximately 15% seen once. The sample was blood. These receptors all come from a woman in her twenties or thirties with Graves' hyperthyroidism that later progressed to Graves' ophthalmopathy. CDR3s leave out the opening cysteine and the closing phenylalanine or tryptophan. Not all rows give a size; the values are once, few, many and, for expanded clones, a class.

cdr3_aa: ASSREGVYGYT
cdr3_length: 11
v_call: TRBV13
clone_size: many
j_call: TRBJ1-2

cdr3_aa: ASSASGRADEQF
cdr3_length: 12
v_call: TRBV9
clone_size: few
j_call: TRBJ2-1

cdr3_aa: SANGVKNTEAF
cdr3_length: 11
v_call: TRBV20-1
clone_size: many
j_call: TRBJ1-1

cdr3_aa: ASSSRPTKQF
cdr3_length: 10
v_call: TRBV7-2
clone_size: many
j_call: TRBJ2-1

cdr3_aa: ASSPLERESYEQY
cdr3_length: 13
v_call: TRBV6-2/TRBV6-3
clone_size: many
j_call: TRBJ2-7

cdr3_aa: ASSVLGGTDSPLH
cdr3_length: 13
v_call: TRBV7-9
clone_size: NA
j_call: TRBJ1-6

cdr3_aa: ASSQWVTNEKLF
cdr3_length: 12
v_call: TRBV4-3
clone_size: NA
j_call: TRBJ1-4

cdr3_aa: ASSSRGGLSEAF
cdr3_length: 12
v_call: TRBV7-2
clone_size: many
j_call: TRBJ1-1

cdr3_aa: ASSSRESSGFNTGELF
cdr3_length: 16
v_call: TRBV11-3
clone_size: few
j_call: TRBJ2-2

cdr3_aa: ASSLTGAHTTAGNTIY
cdr3_length: 16
v_call: TRBV3-1
clone_size: NA
j_call: TRBJ1-3

cdr3_aa: SVEPWTNTGELF
cdr3_length: 12
v_call: TRBV29-1
clone_size: many
j_call: TRBJ2-2

cdr3_aa: ASQTRYSPLH
cdr3_length: 10
v_call: TRBV27
clone_size: many
j_call: TRBJ1-6

cdr3_aa: ASSYNERLVGELF
cdr3_length: 13
v_call: TRBV6-5
clone_size: many
j_call: TRBJ2-2

cdr3_aa: ASSYSSGTVDGYT
cdr3_length: 13
v_call: TRBV6-5
clone_size: few
j_call: TRBJ1-2

cdr3_aa: ATSSLSDSNQPQH
cdr3_length: 13
v_call: TRBV15
clone_size: few
j_call: TRBJ1-5

cdr3_aa: ATSKQAQGSQY
cdr3_length: 11
v_call: TRBV15
clone_size: NA
j_call: TRBJ2-5

cdr3_aa: ASRVALNPYNEQF
cdr3_length: 13
v_call: TRBV19
clone_size: NA
j_call: TRBJ2-1

cdr3_aa: ASSYLWERHYGYT
cdr3_length: 13
v_call: TRBV6-1
clone_size: NA
j_call: TRBJ1-2

cdr3_aa: ANRLAGTDTQY
cdr3_length: 11
v_call: TRBV11-2
clone_size: many
j_call: TRBJ2-3

cdr3_aa: SPGSPVFYEQY
cdr3_length: 11
v_call: TRBV20-1
clone_size: few
j_call: TRBJ2-7

cdr3_aa: ASSPGTGLTDTQY
cdr3_length: 13
v_call: TRBV24-1
clone_size: few
j_call: TRBJ2-3

cdr3_aa: ASSVRQGPYEQY
cdr3_length: 12
v_call: TRBV2
clone_size: many
j_call: TRBJ2-7

cdr3_aa: ATSDVAYEQY
cdr3_length: 10
v_call: TRBV24-1
clone_size: once
j_call: TRBJ2-7

cdr3_aa: AGLPPGETPQYNSPLH
cdr3_length: 16
v_call: TRBV28
clone_size: many
j_call: TRBJ1-6

cdr3_aa: ASSLEGLAGVHEQY
cdr3_length: 14
v_call: TRBV5-1
clone_size: many
j_call: TRBJ2-7

cdr3_aa: ASSLSAGLGNEQF
cdr3_length: 13
v_call: TRBV27
clone_size: few
j_call: TRBJ2-1

cdr3_aa: ASSLGDRDATEAF
cdr3_length: 13
v_call: TRBV19
clone_size: many
j_call: TRBJ1-1

cdr3_aa: ATRFRGVSGNTIY
cdr3_length: 13
v_call: TRBV6-1
clone_size: many
j_call: TRBJ1-3

cdr3_aa: ASSQGKIYEQY
cdr3_length: 11
v_call: TRBV3-1
clone_size: NA
j_call: TRBJ2-7

cdr3_aa: ASPLAGAGNEQF
cdr3_length: 12
v_call: TRBV7-9
clone_size: many
j_call: TRBJ2-1

cdr3_aa: ATSLGQEVDTQY
cdr3_length: 12
v_call: TRBV24-1
clone_size: many
j_call: TRBJ2-3

cdr3_aa: ADTGGIVSYEQY
cdr3_length: 12
v_call: TRBV30
clone_size: many
j_call: TRBJ2-7

cdr3_aa: ASTGSSSYNEQF
cdr3_length: 12
v_call: TRBV11-2
clone_size: many
j_call: TRBJ2-1

cdr3_aa: ASSEDRVPQAGELF
cdr3_length: 14
v_call: TRBV2
clone_size: many
j_call: TRBJ2-2

cdr3_aa: ASSQGGGSVNQPQH
cdr3_length: 14
v_call: TRBV3-1
clone_size: many
j_call: TRBJ1-5

cdr3_aa: ASSQGLGNTEAF
cdr3_length: 12
v_call: TRBV3-1
clone_size: many
j_call: TRBJ1-1

cdr3_aa: ASPRSSTGELF
cdr3_length: 11
v_call: TRBV19
clone_size: NA
j_call: TRBJ2-2

cdr3_aa: ATSMTGGGQETQY
cdr3_length: 13
v_call: TRBV24-1
clone_size: many
j_call: TRBJ2-5

cdr3_aa: ASSLANGLLTIEQY
cdr3_length: 14
v_call: TRBV11-1
clone_size: many
j_call: TRBJ2-7

cdr3_aa: ASSSFTGTEGRAYNEQF
cdr3_length: 17
v_call: TRBV11-3
clone_size: many
j_call: TRBJ2-1

cdr3_aa: ASSLLQGRGYT
cdr3_length: 11
v_call: TRBV12-3/TRBV12-4
clone_size: few
j_call: TRBJ1-2

cdr3_aa: ATSRENYQGQEEQY
cdr3_length: 14
v_call: TRBV15
clone_size: NA
j_call: TRBJ2-7

cdr3_aa: ASSPRGEVPGELF
cdr3_length: 13
v_call: TRBV7-3
clone_size: many
j_call: TRBJ2-2

cdr3_aa: ASSKPQKGETQY
cdr3_length: 12
v_call: TRBV2
clone_size: few
j_call: TRBJ2-5

cdr3_aa: AWSVGTSSSTDTQY
cdr3_length: 14
v_call: TRBV30
clone_size: NA
j_call: TRBJ2-3

cdr3_aa: ASSPYRGQGNQPQH
cdr3_length: 14
v_call: TRBV19
clone_size: few
j_call: TRBJ1-5

cdr3_aa: ASSGDLGEQF
cdr3_length: 10
v_call: TRBV12-3/TRBV12-4
clone_size: many
j_call: TRBJ2-1

cdr3_aa: ASSPLQGARGANVLT
cdr3_length: 15
v_call: TRBV28
clone_size: many
j_call: TRBJ2-6

cdr3_aa: ASRTPLAGPGNEQF
cdr3_length: 14
v_call: TRBV12-5
clone_size: many
j_call: TRBJ2-1

cdr3_aa: ASSPTSVQNYGYT
cdr3_length: 13
v_call: TRBV28
clone_size: few
j_call: TRBJ1-2

cdr3_aa: ASSYSKETTYEQY
cdr3_length: 13
v_call: TRBV6-6
clone_size: many
j_call: TRBJ2-7

cdr3_aa: SVRSGGETQY
cdr3_length: 10
v_call: TRBV29-1
clone_size: many
j_call: TRBJ2-5

cdr3_aa: SARDGLYYEQY
cdr3_length: 11
v_call: TRBV20-1
clone_size: few
j_call: TRBJ2-7